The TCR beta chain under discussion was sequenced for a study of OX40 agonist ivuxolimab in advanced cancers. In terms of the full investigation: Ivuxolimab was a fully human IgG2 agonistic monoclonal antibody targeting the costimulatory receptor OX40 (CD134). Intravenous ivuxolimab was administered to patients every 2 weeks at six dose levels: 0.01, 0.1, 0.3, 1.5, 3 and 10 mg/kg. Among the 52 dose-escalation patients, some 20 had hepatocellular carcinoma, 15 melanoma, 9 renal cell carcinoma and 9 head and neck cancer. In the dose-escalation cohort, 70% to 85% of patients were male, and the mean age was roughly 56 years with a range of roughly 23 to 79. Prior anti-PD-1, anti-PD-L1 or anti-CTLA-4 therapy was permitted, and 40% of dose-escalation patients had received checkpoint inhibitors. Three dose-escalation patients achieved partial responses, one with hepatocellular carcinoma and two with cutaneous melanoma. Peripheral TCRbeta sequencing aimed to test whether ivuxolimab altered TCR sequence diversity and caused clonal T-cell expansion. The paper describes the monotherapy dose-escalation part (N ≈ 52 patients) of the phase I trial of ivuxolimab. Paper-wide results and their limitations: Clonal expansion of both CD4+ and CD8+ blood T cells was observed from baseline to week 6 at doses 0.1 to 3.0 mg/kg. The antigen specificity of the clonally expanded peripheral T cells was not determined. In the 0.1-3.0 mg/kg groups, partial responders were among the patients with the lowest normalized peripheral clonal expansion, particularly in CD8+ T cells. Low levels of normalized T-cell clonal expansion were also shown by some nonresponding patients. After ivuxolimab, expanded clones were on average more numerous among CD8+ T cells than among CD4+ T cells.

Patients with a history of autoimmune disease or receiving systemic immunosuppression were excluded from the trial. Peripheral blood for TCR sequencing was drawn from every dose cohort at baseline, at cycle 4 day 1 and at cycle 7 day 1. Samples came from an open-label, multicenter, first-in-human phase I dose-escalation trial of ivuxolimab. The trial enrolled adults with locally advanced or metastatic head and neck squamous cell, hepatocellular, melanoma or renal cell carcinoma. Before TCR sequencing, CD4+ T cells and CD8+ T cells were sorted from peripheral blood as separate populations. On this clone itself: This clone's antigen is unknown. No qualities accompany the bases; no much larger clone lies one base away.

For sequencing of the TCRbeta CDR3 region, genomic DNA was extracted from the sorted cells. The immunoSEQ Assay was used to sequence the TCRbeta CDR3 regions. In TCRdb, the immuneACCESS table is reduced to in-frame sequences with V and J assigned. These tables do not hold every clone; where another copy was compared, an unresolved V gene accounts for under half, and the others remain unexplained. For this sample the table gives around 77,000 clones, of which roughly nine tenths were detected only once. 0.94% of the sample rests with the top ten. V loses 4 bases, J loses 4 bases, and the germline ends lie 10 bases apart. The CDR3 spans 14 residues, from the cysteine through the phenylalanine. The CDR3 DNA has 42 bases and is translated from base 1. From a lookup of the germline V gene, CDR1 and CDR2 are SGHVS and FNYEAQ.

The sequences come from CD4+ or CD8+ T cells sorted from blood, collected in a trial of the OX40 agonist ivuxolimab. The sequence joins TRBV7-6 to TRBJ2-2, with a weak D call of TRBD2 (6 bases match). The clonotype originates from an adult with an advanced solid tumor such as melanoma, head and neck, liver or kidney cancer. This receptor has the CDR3 CASSSLGGTGELFF. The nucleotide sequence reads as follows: TGTGCCAGCAGCTCCCTGGGGGGCACCGGGGAGCTGTTTTTT.